Shown below are 21 T cell receptor beta chains from a single sample sequenced in a study of shared clonotypes between healthy human individuals. Repertoires were generated with immunoSEQ multiplex PCR, while TCRdb's copy carries only in-frame clones and drops some. Seen here are about 560,000 clones, around 78% observed once, and the top ten hold around 11%. The sequencing input was PBMCs. The receptors come from a woman between 40 and 50 years old in good health. Some clones in this sample may be carry-over from other donors' samples.

This clone was observed once. Within the sample, other DNA sequences also encode this same CDR3. V and J are TRBV25-1 and TRBJ1-4; D is ambiguous. The germline V gene has CDR1 MGHDK and CDR2 SYGVNS. Trimming took 2 bases from V and 4 from J, leaving 17 bases between them. The CDR3 length is 17 residues. Written as DNA, the CDR3 is TGTGCCAGCAGTGAAGGTGCGGGGTGGGGAAGTAATGAAAAACTGTTTTTT. This sequence encodes CASSEGAGWGSNEKLFF.

This chain uses TRBV11-2 with TRBJ2-5; D is perhaps TRBD1 (5 bases). The CDR3 sequence is 14 residues long. CDR1 and CDR2 (germline): SGHAT, FQNNGV. Trimming cost V 0 bases and J 3 bases, with 8 bases left between them. CDR3 sequence reads: CASSLEIGEETQYF. In nucleotides, the CDR3 is TGTGCCAGCAGCTTAGAGATAGGGGAAGAGACCCAGTACTTC.

DNA for the CDR3: TGCGCCAGCAGCTTGGAGACAGGAAGGGGCTCTGGGGCCAACGTCCTGACTTTC. This translates into CASSLETGRGSGANVLTF. V is TRBV5-1 and J is TRBJ2-6; D is possibly TRBD1 (6 bases). The CDR3 totals 18 residues. Germline CDR1 is SGHRS and CDR2 is YFSETQ. V gave up 0 bases and J gave up 0 bases, with 13 bases separating them.

The chain is built from TRBV11-2 and TRBJ2-7, with 8 nucleotides matching TRBD1. CDR3 length: 14 residues. Germline CDR1 and CDR2: SGHAT and FQNNGV. Trimming cost V 0 bases and J 6 bases; bases outside gene matches: 4. CDR3 region: CASSLEAGGREQYF. The DNA of the CDR3 is TGTGCCAGCAGCTTAGAGGCAGGGGGCCGCGAGCAGTACTTC.

In nucleotides, the CDR3 is TGTGCCAGCAGCGGGGGAGGGGGTTCCTACAATGAGCAGTTCTTC. This gives the protein CASSGGGGSYNEQFF. The chain carries TRBV21-1 and TRBJ2-1; TRBD2, the D gene given by the table, was not confirmed from the DNA. TRBV21-1 is a known pseudogene. There are 15 residues in the CDR3.

This chain connects TRBV5-1 to TRBJ2-5, with TRBD2 as a possible D gene (5 bases). V gave up 1 base and J gave up 1 base, with 8 bases separating them. CDR1 and CDR2 from the germline V gene are SGHRS and YFSETQ. The CDR3 is made up of 14 amino acids. CDR3 bases: TGCGCCAGCAGCTTGAGGGAGATCCAAGAGACCCAGTACTTC. It yields the protein CASSLREIQETQYF.

The chain is built from TRBV7-3 and TRBJ1-2, with unresolved D. This CDR3 region has 13 residues. V dropped 3 bases and J dropped 5 bases, with 10 bases sitting between them. CDR1 SGHTA and CDR2 FQGTGA come from the germline V gene. The CDR3 loop is CASSFEGLYGYTF. DNA of the CDR3: TGTGCCAGCAGCTTCGAGGGTCTTTATGGCTACACCTTC. The full variable domain, completed using reference TRBV7-3 and TRBJ1-2, is GAGVSQTPSNKVTEKGKYVELRCDPISGHTALYWYRQSLGQGPEFLIYFQGTGAADDSGLPNDRFFAVRPEGSVSTLKIQRTERGDSAVYLCASSFEGLYGYTFGSGTRLTVV.

This clone has at least ten counts. This CDR3 is CASRPDGVGLTPPISSTDTQYF. The DNA for the CDR3 is TGTGCAAGTCGCCCGGATGGGGTTGGACTAACCCCTCCCATATCTAGCACAGATACGCAGTATTTT. V gene TRBV12-2 combines with J gene TRBJ2-3; the table's TRBD2 call for D was not verified on the DNA. TRBV12-2 is an annotated pseudogene. The CDR3 extends over 22 amino acids.

This clone was observed a single time. The chain has TRBV5-8 and TRBJ2-7, with D uncertain. CDR3 length: 14 amino acids. The V and J ends lost 7 bases and 4 bases respectively, with 18 bases between them. Germline-derived CDR1 and CDR2 are SGHTS and YDEGEE. CDR3 DNA sequence: TGTGCCAGCGTCCCCTTAGGTTCTGGTTACGAGCAGTACTTC. Amino acid sequence: CASVPLGSGYEQYF.

Many counts were recorded for this clone. The chain has TRBV6-6 and TRBJ1-3; no firm D call. The CDR3 has 11 amino acids. Germline V gives CDR1 MNHNY, CDR2 SVGAGI (reference sequence). V dropped 2 bases and J dropped 4 bases, with 0 bases sitting between them. The CDR3 DNA is TGTGCCAGCAGTTACGGAAACACCATATATTTT. Translation gives CASSYGNTIYF.

The chain uses TRBV28 and TRBJ2-3, with 12 bases lining up with TRBD2. Trimming cost V 6 bases and J 11 bases; bases outside gene matches: 9. Germline V lookup: CDR1 MDHEN, CDR2 SYDVKM. This CDR3 contains 14 residues. Here the CDR3 DNA reads TGTGCCAGCAGCCGGGGACTAGCGGGTAAAGGGCAGTATTTT. Its protein product is CASSRGLAGKGQYF.

The chain combines TRBV27 with TRBJ2-5, with D perhaps matching TRBD1 (6 bases). The assigned J gene may be wrong: the sequence end matches TRBJ2-7 better. In germline, CDR1 is MNHEY, CDR2 SMNVEV (reference sequence). The CDR3 has 15 amino acids. CDR3 nucleotide sequence: TGTGCCAGCAGTAGAACCGGGACATTGCACTACGAGCAGTACTTC. Protein product: CASSRTGTLHYEQYF.

The chain links TRBV5-5 to TRBJ2-7; D unclear. V lost 0 bases and J lost 4, with 14 bases in between. The CDR3 extends over 15 amino acids. Per the germline V gene, CDR1 is SGHKS and CDR2 is YYEKEE (reference sequence). CDR3 coding DNA: TGTGCCAGCAGCTTGGCCGCGAGCGAGGTGTACGAGCAGTACTTC. Its protein product is CASSLAASEVYEQYF.

CDR3 sequence (DNA): TGTGCCTGGAGTGTACAACCAAGAGGTGAAAAACTGTTTTTT. Encoded protein: CAWSVQPRGEKLFF. This rearrangement joins TRBV30 to TRBJ1-4; D is unclear. This CDR3 is built from 14 residues. Germline CDR1 is GTSNPN and CDR2 is SVGIG (reference sequence). Trimming took 0 bases from V and 7 from J, leaving 12 bases between them.

The sample holds one count of this clone. This chain connects TRBV25-1 to TRBJ2-7; D possibly corresponds to TRBD2 (6 bases). V lost 3 bases to trimming and J lost 5 bases, with 23 bases between them. The CDR3 runs to 17 residues. Germline CDR1 MGHDK, CDR2 SYGVNS. The CDR3 DNA follows: TGTGCCAGCAGTGACCCTAAACCGGGACTCGACTTTGACGAGCAGTACTTC. Amino acid sequence: CASSDPKPGLDFDEQYF.

The chain uses TRBV12-5 and TRBJ2-7, with 12 bases identical to TRBD1. Per germline, CDR1 LGHNT and CDR2 FRNRAP. V lost 1 base, J lost 4 bases, and 14 bases stayed unmatched. The CDR3 is 19 residues long. CDR3 protein: CASGLARPQRGQGAYEQYF. The CDR3 region has the DNA TGTGCTAGTGGTTTGGCCCGGCCCCAGCGGGGACAGGGGGCTTACGAGCAGTACTTC. The complete variable domain, with remaining parts taken from reference TRBV12-5 and TRBJ2-7, reads DARVTQTPRHKVTEMGQEVTMRCQPILGHNTVFWYRQTMMQGLELLAYFRNRAPLDDSGMPKDRFSAEMPDATLATLKIQPSEPRDSAVYFCASGLARPQRGQGAYEQYFGPGTRLTVT.

About this clone itself: A junction boundary mismatches the germline segment, possibly from a read error. The chain joins TRBV7-7 to TRBJ2-5; 7 bases line up with TRBD1. The CDR3 loop spans 13 amino acids. From germline, CDR1 is SSHAT and CDR2 FNYEAQ (reference sequence). CDR3 amino acids: CASSSGTEETQYF. The DNA of the CDR3 is TGTGCTAGCAGCTCCGGGACAGAAGAGACCCAGTACTTC.

The chain employs TRBV19 and TRBJ2-2, with 8 bases aligning to TRBD2. CDR3 size: 16 residues. Germline CDR1 and CDR2: LNHDA and SQIVND (reference sequence). V shed 9 bases and J 7 bases; nucleotides not matched to a gene: 16. CDR3 sequence: CASRGGSGSWDGELFF. The CDR3 DNA reads TGTGCCAGCAGAGGGGGAAGCGGGAGCTGGGACGGGGAGCTGTTTTTT.

In regard to this clone: A read error may produce the germline difference seen at one junction end. The V and J genes are TRBV2 and TRBJ2-5, with TRBD2 as a possible D gene (5 bases). The CDR3 totals 13 residues. Per germline, CDR1 SNHLY and CDR2 FYNNEI. The CDR3 coding sequence is TGTGCCCGCAGCCGGGATCACCAAGAGACCCAGTACTTC. It translates to CARSRDHQETQYF. The whole variable domain, filled in from reference TRBV2 and TRBJ2-5, reads EPEVTQTPSHQVTQMGQEVILRCVPISNHLYFYWYRQILGQKVEFLVSFYNNEISEKSEIFDDQFSVERPDGSNFTLKIRSTKLEDSAMYFCARSRDHQETQYFGPGTRLLVL.

V usage is TRBV19 and J usage is TRBJ2-7; 7 nucleotides align to TRBD1. Looked up from germline, CDR1 is LNHDA and CDR2 is SQIVND (reference sequence). The trim removed 7 bases at V and 3 bases at J, leaving 12 bases unmatched. This CDR3 is 15 amino acids long. The CDR3 DNA reads as TGTGCCAGTACAGGGACAGTCAAAAAGAACTACGAGCAGTACTTC. Protein: CASTGTVKKNYEQYF. Full variable domain (rest looked up from reference TRBV19 and TRBJ2-7): DGGITQSPKYLFRKEGQNVTLSCEQNLNHDAMYWYRQDPGQGLRLIYYSQIVNDFQKGDIAEGYSVSREKKESFPLTVTSAQKNPTAFYLCASTGTVKKNYEQYFGPGTRLTVT.

V is TRBV14 and J is TRBJ1-1, with a tentative D call TRBD1 (6 bases). The germline V and J ends were trimmed by 2 bases and 4 bases, with 11 bases remaining between them. The CDR3 extends over 14 amino acids. Germline V gives CDR1 SGHDN, CDR2 FVKESK. DNA for the CDR3: TGTGCCAGCAGCCAAACAGGGTTGGTCACTGAAGCTTTCTTT. Translation: CASSQTGLVTEAFF.